This T cell receptor (beta chain) was sequenced for a study of blood T cell repertoires in COVID-19. Across the study: T cells, B-cell-depleted T cells, or PBMCs provided the cDNA or gDNA that served as material.

TCRdb's table, derived via immunoSEQ multiplex PCR, lists solely in-frame clones and lacks some. The sample has under 150,000 clones; around three quarters are singletons. V was pared by 5 bases and J by 7 bases, with 4 bases of the junction left unmatched. Per germline, CDR1 SGHTA and CDR2 FQGNSA. The length of the CDR3 is 13 residues. This TCR derives from an elderly man with acute or convalescent COVID-19. Input material: peripheral blood. This rearrangement joins TRBV7-2 to TRBJ1-4; TRBD1 matches at 7 bases. The CDR3 nucleotides are TGTGCCAGCAGCCCGCGGGACAGTGAAAAACTGTTTTTT. Translating gives CASSPRDSEKLFF.